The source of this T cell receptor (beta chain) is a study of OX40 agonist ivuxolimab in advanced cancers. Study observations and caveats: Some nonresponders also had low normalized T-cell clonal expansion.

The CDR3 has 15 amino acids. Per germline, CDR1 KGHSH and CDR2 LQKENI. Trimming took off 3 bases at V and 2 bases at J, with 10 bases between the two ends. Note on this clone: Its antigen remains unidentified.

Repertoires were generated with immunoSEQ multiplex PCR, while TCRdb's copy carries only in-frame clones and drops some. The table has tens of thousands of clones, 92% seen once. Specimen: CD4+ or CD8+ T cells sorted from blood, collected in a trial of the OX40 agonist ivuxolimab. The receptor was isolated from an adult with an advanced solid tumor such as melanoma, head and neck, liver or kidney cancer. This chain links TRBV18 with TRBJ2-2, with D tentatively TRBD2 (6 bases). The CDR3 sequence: CASSPRDSNTGELFF. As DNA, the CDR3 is TGTGCCAGCTCACCCCGGGACTCCAACACCGGGGAGCTGTTTTTT.